What follows are 27 T cell receptor beta chains derived from one specimen sequenced in a study of blood T cell repertoires in COVID-19. Profiled with immunoSEQ multiplex PCR; TCRdb holds only in-frame clones, not every one. The data show roughly 380,000 clones, 81% seen once. Sequenced sample: peripheral blood. These receptors all stem from a human donor with acute or convalescent COVID-19. The donor label of this sample is uncertain.

This chain uses TRBV6-5 with TRBJ1-1; a possible D gene is TRBD1 (6 bases). V was trimmed by 0 bases and J by 3 bases, leaving 11 bases between them. This CDR3 is 15 amino acids long. Germline CDR1 and CDR2: MNHEY and SVGAGI. CDR3 sequence reads: CASSYSTGRDTEAFF. The CDR3 nucleotides read TGTGCCAGCAGTTACTCTACAGGGAGGGACACTGAAGCTTTCTTT.

The chain uses TRBV15 and TRBJ1-2; D perhaps matches TRBD1 (6 bases). Germline values: CDR1 LNHNV, CDR2 YYDKDF (reference sequence). Deletions cut 5 bases from V and 4 bases from J, with 14 bases between. CDR3 length: 14 amino acids. The CDR3 DNA reads as TGTGCCACCAGCGGCCGGGACAACTTCTATGGCTACACCTTC. Translated: CATSGRDNFYGYTF.

The chain employs TRBV4-1 and TRBJ2-7; the match to TRBD2 covers 14 bases. This CDR3 has 19 amino acids. V gave up 4 bases and J gave up 0 bases; unmatched junction bases: 11. Looked up from germline, CDR1 is MGHRA and CDR2 is YSYEKL. CDR3 protein: CASSRTTGLAGESSYEQYF. The CDR3 DNA is TGCGCCAGCAGCCGAACCACGGGACTAGCGGGAGAGAGCTCCTACGAGCAGTACTTC.

This chain links TRBV3-1 (or the pseudogene TRBV3-2) with TRBJ2-3; perhaps TRBD2 as D (5 bases). This CDR3 has 16 amino acids. Deletions cut 1 base from V and 0 bases from J, with 11 bases between. Germline V gene data show CDR1 as LGHDT and CDR2 as YNNKEL (reference sequence). The CDR3 region is CASSQVQRLSTDTQYF. The CDR3 DNA follows: TGTGCCAGCAGCCAAGTCCAGCGGCTAAGCACAGATACGCAGTATTTT.

This chain connects TRBV9 to TRBJ2-7; TRBD2 agrees at 13 bases. The CDR3 consists of 15 residues. V gave up 0 bases and J gave up 5 bases; unmatched junction bases: 2. CDR1 is SGDLS, CDR2 YYNGEE, per germline. The CDR3: CASSVGTSGRDEQYF. CDR3 nucleotide sequence: TGTGCCAGCAGCGTAGGGACTAGCGGGAGAGACGAGCAGTACTTC.

V gene TRBV30 combines with J gene TRBJ1-6; no clear D gene. Per germline, CDR1 GTSNPN and CDR2 SVGIG (reference sequence). The V end lost 3 bases, the J end lost 0 bases, and 9 bases lay between the germline ends. This CDR3 region has 15 residues. CDR3 region: CAWSAQSSYNSPLHF. DNA of the CDR3: TGTGCCTGGAGCGCACAGAGCTCCTATAATTCACCCCTCCACTTT.

This chain joins TRBV30 and TRBJ1-2; 7 bases agree with TRBD1. The CDR3 is 14 residues long. The germline V gene encodes CDR1 GTSNPN and CDR2 SVGIG (reference sequence). Losses at the gene ends were 6 bases for V and 5 bases for J; bases not matched to a gene: 12. The DNA of the CDR3 is TGTGCCTGCCCCGTTAGGGGGCGTCGGTATGGCTACACCTTC. Translation: CACPVRGRRYGYTF.

The gene calls are TRBV15 and TRBJ2-1; D is ambiguous. Germline V gives CDR1 LNHNV, CDR2 YYDKDF (reference sequence). This CDR3 is built from 13 residues. V gave up 7 bases and J gave up 9 bases, with 16 bases separating them. CDR3: CATKRGVSAEQFF. The CDR3 bases are TGTGCCACCAAGAGAGGAGTAAGCGCTGAGCAGTTCTTC.

This clone was observed a single time. The rearrangement links TRBV6-6 to TRBJ1-5; D is perhaps TRBD1 (6 bases). The V gene lost 2 bases and the J gene lost 3 bases, with 8 bases spanning the gap. The germline gives CDR1 MNHNY, CDR2 SVGAGI (reference sequence). The CDR3 is made up of 14 amino acids. In nucleotides, the CDR3 is TGTGCCAGCAGTTACCGGACAGTCAATCAGCCCCAGCATTTT. Translating it yields CASSYRTVNQPQHF.

V gene TRBV4-1 combines with J gene TRBJ1-2; 8 nucleotides align to TRBD1. With 2 bases clipped from V and 2 bases from J, the junction kept 7 bases outside the gene matches. CDR3 size: 16 residues. The germline gives CDR1 MGHRA, CDR2 YSYEKL. CDR3 in DNA: TGCGCCAGCAGCCAAAGCCCGGGACAGGCCAACTATGGCTACACCTTC. As protein: CASSQSPGQANYGYTF.

The rearrangement links TRBV2 to TRBJ2-7; 7 bases fit TRBD1. The CDR3 covers 12 residues. The V gene end was trimmed by 6 bases and the J gene end by 9 bases; junction bases not matched to a gene: 8. Germline CDR1 and CDR2: SNHLY and FYNNEI. The CDR3 sequence is CASRRDRARQYF. The CDR3 DNA reads TGTGCCAGCAGACGCGACAGGGCACGGCAGTACTTC.

This clone was detected once. V usage is TRBV2 and J usage is TRBJ1-2; D is possibly TRBD1 (6 bases). Germline V gives CDR1 SNHLY, CDR2 FYNNEI. CDR3 length: 15 amino acids. V lost 7 bases to trimming and J lost 0 bases, with 15 bases between them. CDR3 nucleotides: TGTGCCAGCAAACCGGGGACAAGCACTAACTATGGCTACACCTTC. Translating gives CASKPGTSTNYGYTF.

This rearrangement joins TRBV12-3 or TRBV12-4 to TRBJ1-2, with 9 nucleotides matching TRBD1. The CDR3 is 13 amino acids. J gave up 14 bases and V 2 bases, and 9 bases lay outside the gene matches. CDR3 in amino acids: CASSLSGTGLRTF. CDR3 in DNA: TGTGCCAGCAGTTTATCGGGGACAGGGTTAAGGACCTTC.

This rearrangement joins TRBV27 to TRBJ2-7; TRBD1 might be the D (5 bases). Trimming took off 8 bases at V and 3 bases at J, with 14 bases between the two ends. Germline values: CDR1 MNHEY, CDR2 SMNVEV (reference sequence). This CDR3 spans 13 amino acids. DNA for the CDR3: TGTGCCAGCGGGTTAGGGGCCTACTACGAGCAGTACTTC. Amino acids: CASGLGAYYEQYF.

Points on this clone: Other DNA sequences in this sample translate to the same CDR3. The chain couples TRBV27 to TRBJ1-1; 8 positions agree with TRBD1. The V segment lost 2 bases and the J segment 2 bases; nucleotides outside the gene matches: 1. The CDR3 length is 14 residues. Germline-derived CDR1 and CDR2 are MNHEY and SMNVEV (reference sequence). This CDR3 reads CASSLQGANTEAFF. CDR3 DNA sequence: TGTGCCAGCAGTTTACAGGGGGCAAACACTGAAGCTTTCTTT.

The chain combines TRBV7-8 with TRBJ1-1; possible D gene TRBD1, 5 bases. Trimming left V 3 bases short and J 1 base short, with 12 bases between. The CDR3 is 15 amino acids. Germline lookup yields CDR1 SGHVS and CDR2 FQNEAQ. The CDR3 sequence is CASSFIGVTNTEAFF. In DNA form, the CDR3 reads TGTGCCAGCAGCTTTATAGGGGTTACGAACACTGAAGCTTTCTTT.

This chain connects TRBV6-5 to TRBJ1-1, with D possibly matching TRBD1 (5 bases). The CDR3 runs to 13 residues. Germline loops: CDR1 MNHEY, CDR2 SVGAGI. The V and J ends lost 6 bases and 0 bases respectively, with 8 bases between them. In nucleotides, the CDR3 is TGTGCCAGCAGAGTGACAGTGAACACTGAAGCTTTCTTT. Protein product: CASRVTVNTEAFF.

The chain has TRBV6-5 and TRBJ2-5, with D perhaps TRBD1 (5 bases). Germline V CDR1 and CDR2: MNHEY, SVGAGI. V was shortened by 2 bases and J by 3 bases, with 7 bases between the two germline ends. The length of the CDR3 is 13 residues. The CDR3 nucleotides are TGTGCCAGCAGTTACAGACAGAAAGAGACCCAGTACTTC. This sequence encodes CASSYRQKETQYF.

The chain has TRBV5-6 and TRBJ2-7; 8 positions agree with TRBD2. The ends lost 1 base at V and 7 bases at J; junction bases unmatched: 10. The V gene's germline CDR1 is SGHDT and CDR2 YYEEEE. CDR3 size: 15 residues. The CDR3 nucleotides read TGTGCCAGCAGCTTGACGGGAGGGCCGCTGGGTGAGCAGTACTTC. Residues: CASSLTGGPLGEQYF.

The rearrangement uses TRBV28 and TRBJ2-7; maybe TRBD2 (6 bases). V lost 9 bases and J lost 6, with 15 bases in between. The V gene's germline CDR1 is MDHEN and CDR2 SYDVKM. The CDR3 contains 12 residues. CDR3 loop: CASGGISREQYF. Here the CDR3 DNA reads TGTGCCAGTGGGGGGATCTCTCGCGAGCAGTACTTC.

The rearrangement uses TRBV25-1 and TRBJ1-2; 9 positions agree with TRBD1. The CDR3 extends over 14 amino acids. The germline V gene has CDR1 MGHDK and CDR2 SYGVNS. Germline trimming cut 8 bases from V and 7 bases from J; bases unmatched to any gene: 11. The CDR3 nucleotides read TGTGCCAGCGATCCTAAGGGACAGGGTTTTGGCTACACCTTC. Translating it yields CASDPKGQGFGYTF.

The chain uses TRBV5-8 and TRBJ1-3, with no clear D. Per germline, CDR1 SGHTS and CDR2 YDEGEE. The germline V and J ends were trimmed by 0 bases and 4 bases, with 11 bases remaining between them. This CDR3 comprises 15 residues. CDR3 region: CASSLEGGRGNTIYF. The CDR3 region has the DNA TGTGCCAGCAGCTTGGAAGGAGGCAGAGGAAACACCATATATTTT.

The V and J genes are TRBV7-6 and TRBJ2-7; 11 bases align to TRBD1. The V and J ends lost 3 bases and 2 bases, in that order; junction bases with no gene match: 3. The CDR3 is made up of 15 amino acids. Germline V lookup: CDR1 SGHVS, CDR2 FNYEAQ. The CDR3 protein is CASSLGQGVTYEQYF. The CDR3 coding sequence is TGTGCCAGCAGCTTGGGACAGGGGGTAACCTACGAGCAGTACTTC.

V usage is TRBV21-1 and J usage is TRBJ1-5. TRBV21-1 is classified as a pseudogene. The CDR3 extends over 13 amino acids. The CDR3, as DNA: TGTGCCAGCAGCAAAGCGCGCCAATGGCCCCAGCATTTT. It translates to CASSKARQWPQHF.

CDR3 region: CASSLGGPRQPQHF. The CDR3 DNA reads TGTGCCAGCAGCTTGGGAGGACCGAGGCAGCCCCAGCATTTT. This chain uses TRBV7-6 with TRBJ1-5; no reliable D call. Per the germline V gene, CDR1 is SGHVS and CDR2 is FNYEAQ. The CDR3 runs 14 residues. V was clipped by 3 bases and J by 7 bases, with 13 bases between them.

This clone was seen only once. The J gene is TRBJ2-3, the V gene TRBV7-2; a weak D match, TRBD2 (5 bases). Trimming cost V 2 bases and J 2 bases, with 20 bases left between them. In germline, CDR1 is SGHTA, CDR2 FQGNSA. The CDR3 sequence is 18 residues long. CDR3 loop: CASSLTGPRGGYTDTQYF. The CDR3 DNA is TGTGCCAGCAGCTTAACCGGCCCCAGAGGAGGATACACAGATACGCAGTATTTT.

V usage is TRBV29-1 and J usage is TRBJ1-1, with D tentatively TRBD1 (6 bases). The germline V gene encodes CDR1 SQVTM and CDR2 ANQGSEA. The CDR3 sequence is 14 residues long. V was shortened by 4 bases and J by 1 base, with 13 bases between the two germline ends. In nucleotides, the CDR3 is TGCAGCGTTGTCCTGGGGGGGGCGAACACTGAAGCTTTCTTT. Its translation: CSVVLGGANTEAFF.